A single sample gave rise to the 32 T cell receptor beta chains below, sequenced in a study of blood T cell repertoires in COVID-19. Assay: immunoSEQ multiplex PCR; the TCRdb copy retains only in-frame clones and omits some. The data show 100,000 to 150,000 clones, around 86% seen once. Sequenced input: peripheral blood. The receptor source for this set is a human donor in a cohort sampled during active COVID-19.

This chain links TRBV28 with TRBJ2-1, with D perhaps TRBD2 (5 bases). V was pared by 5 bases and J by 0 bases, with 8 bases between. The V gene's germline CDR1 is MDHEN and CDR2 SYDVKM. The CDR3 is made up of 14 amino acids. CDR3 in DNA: TGTGCCAGCAGTACAGCGGTCTCCTACAATGAGCAGTTCTTC. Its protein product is CASSTAVSYNEQFF.

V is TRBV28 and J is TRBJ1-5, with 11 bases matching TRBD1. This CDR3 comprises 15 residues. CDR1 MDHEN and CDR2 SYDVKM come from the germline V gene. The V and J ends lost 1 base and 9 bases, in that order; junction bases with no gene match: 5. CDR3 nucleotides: TGTGCCAGCAGTTTATATGGACAGGGGGCTCGGCCCCAGCATTTT. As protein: CASSLYGQGARPQHF.

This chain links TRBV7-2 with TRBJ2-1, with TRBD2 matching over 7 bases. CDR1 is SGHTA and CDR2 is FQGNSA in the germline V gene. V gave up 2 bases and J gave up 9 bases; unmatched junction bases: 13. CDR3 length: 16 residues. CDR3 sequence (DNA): TGTGCCAGCAGCTTACCTCTCTGGGCGGGAGAGGGTGAGCAGTTCTTC. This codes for CASSLPLWAGEGEQFF.

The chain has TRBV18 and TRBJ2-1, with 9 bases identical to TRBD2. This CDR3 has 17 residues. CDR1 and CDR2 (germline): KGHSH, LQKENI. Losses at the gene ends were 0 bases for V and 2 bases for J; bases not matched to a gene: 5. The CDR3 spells CASSPPGLARTYNEQFF. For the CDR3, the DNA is TGTGCCAGCTCACCACCCGGACTAGCGAGGACCTACAATGAGCAGTTCTTC.

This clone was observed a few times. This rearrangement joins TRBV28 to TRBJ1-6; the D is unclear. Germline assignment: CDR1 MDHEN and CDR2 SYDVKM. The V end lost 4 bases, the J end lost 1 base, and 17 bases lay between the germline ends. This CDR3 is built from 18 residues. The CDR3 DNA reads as TGTGCCAGCAGTTCCCCTCCAAGAGCATCTTCCTATAATTCACCCCTCCACTTT. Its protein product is CASSSPPRASSYNSPLHF.

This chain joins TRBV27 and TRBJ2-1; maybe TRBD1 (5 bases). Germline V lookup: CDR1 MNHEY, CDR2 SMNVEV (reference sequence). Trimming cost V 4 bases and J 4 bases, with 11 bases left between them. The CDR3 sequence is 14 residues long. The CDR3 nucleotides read TGTGCCAGCAGTTCCCGACAGACTTACAATGAGCAGTTCTTC. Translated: CASSSRQTYNEQFF.

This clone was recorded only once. The CDR3 sequence: CASTRQGGTGELFF. The CDR3 DNA reads as TGTGCCAGTACAAGGCAGGGGGGCACCGGGGAGCTGTTTTTT. The V and J genes are TRBV19 and TRBJ2-2, with D possibly TRBD1 on 7 matching bases. V was pared by 7 bases and J by 4 bases, with 13 bases between. This CDR3 is built from 14 residues. Germline V lookup: CDR1 LNHDA, CDR2 SQIVND (reference sequence).

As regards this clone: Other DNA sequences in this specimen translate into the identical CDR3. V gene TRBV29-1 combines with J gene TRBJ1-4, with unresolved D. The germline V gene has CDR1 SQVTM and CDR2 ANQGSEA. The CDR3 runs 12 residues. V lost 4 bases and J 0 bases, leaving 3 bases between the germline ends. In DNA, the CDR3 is TGCAGCGTTGCCTCAACTAATGAAAAACTGTTTTTT. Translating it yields CSVASTNEKLFF. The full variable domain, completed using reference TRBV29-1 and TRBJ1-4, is SAVISQKPSRDICQRGTSLTIQCQVDSQVTMMFWYRQQPGQSLTLIATANQGSEATYESGFVIDKFPISRPNLTFSTLTVSNMSPEDSSIYLCSVASTNEKLFFGSGTQLSVL.

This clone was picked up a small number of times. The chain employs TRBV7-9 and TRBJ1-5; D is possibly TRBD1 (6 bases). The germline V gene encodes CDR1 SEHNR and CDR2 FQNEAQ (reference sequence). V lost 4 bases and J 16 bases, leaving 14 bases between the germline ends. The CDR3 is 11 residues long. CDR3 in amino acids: CASSSAGTKHF. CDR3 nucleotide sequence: TGTGCCAGCAGCTCAGCCGGGACAAAACATTTT.

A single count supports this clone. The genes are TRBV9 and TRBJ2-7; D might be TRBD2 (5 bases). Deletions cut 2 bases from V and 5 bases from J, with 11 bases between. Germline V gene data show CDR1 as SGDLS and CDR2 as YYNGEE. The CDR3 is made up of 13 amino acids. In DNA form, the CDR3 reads TGTGCCAGCAGCGTCGGGGTTTGGGACGAGCAGTACTTC. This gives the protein CASSVGVWDEQYF.

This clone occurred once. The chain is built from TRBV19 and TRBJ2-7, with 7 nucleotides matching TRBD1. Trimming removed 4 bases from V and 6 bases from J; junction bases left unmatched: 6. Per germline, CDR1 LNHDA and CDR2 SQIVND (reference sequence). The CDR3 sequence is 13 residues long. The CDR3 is CASSSRTGLEQYF. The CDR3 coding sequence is TGTGCCAGTAGTAGCCGGACAGGCCTCGAGCAGTACTTC. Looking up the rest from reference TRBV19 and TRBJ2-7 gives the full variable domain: DGGITQSPKYLFRKEGQNVTLSCEQNLNHDAMYWYRQDPGQGLRLIYYSQIVNDFQKGDIAEGYSVSREKKESFPLTVTSAQKNPTAFYLCASSSRTGLEQYFGPGTRLTVT.

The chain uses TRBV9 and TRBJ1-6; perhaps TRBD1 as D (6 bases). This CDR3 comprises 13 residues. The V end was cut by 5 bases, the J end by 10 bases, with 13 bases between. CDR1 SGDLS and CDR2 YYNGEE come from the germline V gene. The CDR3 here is CASSGQSSSPLHF. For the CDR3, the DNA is TGTGCCAGCAGTGGACAGTCTTCCTCACCCCTCCACTTT. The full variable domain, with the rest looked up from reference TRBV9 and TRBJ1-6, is DSGVTQTPKHLITATGQRVTLRCSPRSGDLSVYWYQQSLDQGLQFLIQYYNGEERAKGNILERFSAQQFPDLHSELNLSSLELGDSALYFCASSGQSSSPLHFGNGTRLTVT.

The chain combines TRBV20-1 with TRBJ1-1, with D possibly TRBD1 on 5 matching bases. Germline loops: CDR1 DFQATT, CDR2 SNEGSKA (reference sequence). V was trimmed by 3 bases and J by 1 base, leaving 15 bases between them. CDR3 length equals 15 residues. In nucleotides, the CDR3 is TGCAGTGCTAGTCACGAAGCCAGGGCGAACACTGAAGCTTTCTTT. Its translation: CSASHEARANTEAFF.

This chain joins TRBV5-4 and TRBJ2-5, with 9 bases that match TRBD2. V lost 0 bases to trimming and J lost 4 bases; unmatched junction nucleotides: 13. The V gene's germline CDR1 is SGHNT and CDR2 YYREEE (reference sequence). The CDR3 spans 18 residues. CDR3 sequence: CASSLARASGNLGETQYF. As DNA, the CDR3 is TGTGCCAGCAGCTTGGCCCGGGCTAGCGGGAACTTGGGAGAGACCCAGTACTTC.

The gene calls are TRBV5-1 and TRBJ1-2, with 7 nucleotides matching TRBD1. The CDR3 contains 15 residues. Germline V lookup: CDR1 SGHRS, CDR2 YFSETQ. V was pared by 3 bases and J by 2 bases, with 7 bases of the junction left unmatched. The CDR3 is CASSWAPGGNYGYTF. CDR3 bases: TGCGCCAGCAGCTGGGCCCCAGGGGGAAACTATGGCTACACCTTC.

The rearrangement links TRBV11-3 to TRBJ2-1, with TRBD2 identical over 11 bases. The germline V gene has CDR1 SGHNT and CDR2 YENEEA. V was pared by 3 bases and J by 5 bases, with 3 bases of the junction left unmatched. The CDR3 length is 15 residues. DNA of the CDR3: TGTGCCAGCAGCTTGGGGACTAGCGGAAACAATGAGCAGTTCTTC. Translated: CASSLGTSGNNEQFF.

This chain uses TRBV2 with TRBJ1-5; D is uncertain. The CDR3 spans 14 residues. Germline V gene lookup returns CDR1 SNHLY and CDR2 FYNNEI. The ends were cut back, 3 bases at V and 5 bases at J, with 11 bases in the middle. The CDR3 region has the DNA TGTGCCAGCAGTGAGTGGAAGGCGGATCAGCCCCAGCATTTT. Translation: CASSEWKADQPQHF.

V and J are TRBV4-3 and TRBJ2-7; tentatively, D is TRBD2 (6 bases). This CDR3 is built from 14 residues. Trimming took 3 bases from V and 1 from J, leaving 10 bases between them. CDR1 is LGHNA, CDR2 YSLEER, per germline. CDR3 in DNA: TGCGCCAGCAGCCAGGCGGGGCAGTCCTACGAGCAGTACTTC. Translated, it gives CASSQAGQSYEQYF.

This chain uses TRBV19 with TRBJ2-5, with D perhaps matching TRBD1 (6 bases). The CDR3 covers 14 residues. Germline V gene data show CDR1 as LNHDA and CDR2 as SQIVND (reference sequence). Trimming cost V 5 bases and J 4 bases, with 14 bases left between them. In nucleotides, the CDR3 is TGTGCCAGTAGTTCAATTGGGGGCCCAGAGACCCAGTACTTC. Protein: CASSSIGGPETQYF. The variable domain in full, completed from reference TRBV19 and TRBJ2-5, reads DGGITQSPKYLFRKEGQNVTLSCEQNLNHDAMYWYRQDPGQGLRLIYYSQIVNDFQKGDIAEGYSVSREKKESFPLTVTSAQKNPTAFYLCASSSIGGPETQYFGPGTRLLVL.

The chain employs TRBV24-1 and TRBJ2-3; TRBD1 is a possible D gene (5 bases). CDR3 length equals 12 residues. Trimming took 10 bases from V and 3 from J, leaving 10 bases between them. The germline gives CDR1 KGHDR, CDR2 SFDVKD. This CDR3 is CATSKGTDTQYF. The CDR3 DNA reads TGTGCCACTAGTAAGGGGACAGATACGCAGTATTTT.

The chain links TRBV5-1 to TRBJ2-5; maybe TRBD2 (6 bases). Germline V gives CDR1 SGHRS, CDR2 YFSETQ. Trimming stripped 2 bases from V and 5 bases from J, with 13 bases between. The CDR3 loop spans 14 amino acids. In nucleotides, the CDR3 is TGCGCCAGCAGCTTCGGGAGTAACGAGGAGACCCAGTACTTC. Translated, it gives CASSFGSNEETQYF.

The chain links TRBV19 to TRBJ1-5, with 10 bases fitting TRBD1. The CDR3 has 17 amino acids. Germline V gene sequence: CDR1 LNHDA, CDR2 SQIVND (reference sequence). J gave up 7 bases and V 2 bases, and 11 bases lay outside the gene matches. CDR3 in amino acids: CASSISYTGQGRQPQHF. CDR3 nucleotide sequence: TGTGCCAGTAGTATAAGTTACACGGGACAGGGGCGACAGCCCCAGCATTTT.

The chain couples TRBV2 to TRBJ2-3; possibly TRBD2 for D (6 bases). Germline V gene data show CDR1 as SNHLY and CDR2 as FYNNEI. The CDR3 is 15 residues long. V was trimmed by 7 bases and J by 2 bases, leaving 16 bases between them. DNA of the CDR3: TGTGCCAGCACCCGGGACTCGATACCCACAGATACGCAGTATTTT. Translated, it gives CASTRDSIPTDTQYF. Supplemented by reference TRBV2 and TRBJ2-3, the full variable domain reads EPEVTQTPSHQVTQMGQEVILRCVPISNHLYFYWYRQILGQKVEFLVSFYNNEISEKSEIFDDQFSVERPDGSNFTLKIRSTKLEDSAMYFCASTRDSIPTDTQYFGPGTRLTVL.

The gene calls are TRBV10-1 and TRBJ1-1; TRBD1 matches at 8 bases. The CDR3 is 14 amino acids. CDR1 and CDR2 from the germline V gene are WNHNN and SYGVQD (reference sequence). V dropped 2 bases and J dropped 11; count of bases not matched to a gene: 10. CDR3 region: CASSENRGSLRAFF. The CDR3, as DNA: TGCGCCAGCAGTGAGAACAGGGGGAGTTTGCGGGCTTTCTTT.

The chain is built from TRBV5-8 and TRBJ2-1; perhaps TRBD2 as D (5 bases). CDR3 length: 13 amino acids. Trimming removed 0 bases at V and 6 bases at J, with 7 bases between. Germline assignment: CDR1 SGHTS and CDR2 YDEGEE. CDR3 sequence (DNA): TGTGCCAGCAGCTTGGCCAGCGGCAATGAGCAGTTCTTC. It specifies CASSLASGNEQFF.

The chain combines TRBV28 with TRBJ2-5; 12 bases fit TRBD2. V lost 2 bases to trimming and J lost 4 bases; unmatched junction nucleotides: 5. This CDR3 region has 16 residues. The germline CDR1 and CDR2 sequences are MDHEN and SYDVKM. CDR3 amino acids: CASSLKTSGSSETQYF. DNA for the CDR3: TGTGCCAGCAGTTTAAAGACTAGCGGGAGTTCAGAGACCCAGTACTTC.

The CDR3, as DNA: TGTGCCAGCAGCTCCAGCGCTTTTAGCAATCAGCCCCAGCATTTT. Translation gives CASSSSAFSNQPQHF. The chain links TRBV7-9 to TRBJ1-5; no clear D gene. Germline CDR1 is SEHNR and CDR2 is FQNEAQ (reference sequence). V dropped 4 bases and J dropped 0 bases, with 10 bases sitting between them. The CDR3 totals 15 residues.

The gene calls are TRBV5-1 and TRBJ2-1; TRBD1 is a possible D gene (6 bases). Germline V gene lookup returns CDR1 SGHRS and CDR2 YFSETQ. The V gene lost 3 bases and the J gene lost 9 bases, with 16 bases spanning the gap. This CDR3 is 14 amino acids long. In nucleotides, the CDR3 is TGCGCCAGCAGCTCGAATTGGGGGCGCAGTGAGCAGTTCTTC. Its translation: CASSSNWGRSEQFF. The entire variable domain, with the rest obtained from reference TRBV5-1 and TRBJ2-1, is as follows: KAGVTQTPRYLIKTRGQQVTLSCSPISGHRSVSWYQQTPGQGLQFLFEYFSETQRNKGNFPGRFSGRQFSNSRSEMNVSTLELGDSALYLCASSSNWGRSEQFFGPGTRLTVL.

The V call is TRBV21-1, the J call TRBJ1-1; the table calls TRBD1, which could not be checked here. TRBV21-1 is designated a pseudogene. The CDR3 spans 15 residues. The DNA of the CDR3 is TGTGCCAGCAGCATCGGGACAGACATGAACACTGAAGCTTTCTTT. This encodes CASSIGTDMNTEAFF.

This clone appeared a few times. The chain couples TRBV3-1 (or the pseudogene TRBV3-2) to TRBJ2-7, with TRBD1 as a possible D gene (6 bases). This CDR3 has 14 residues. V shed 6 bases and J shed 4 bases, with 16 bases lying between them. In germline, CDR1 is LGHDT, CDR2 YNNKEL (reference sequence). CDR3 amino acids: CASSFSLGTYEQYF. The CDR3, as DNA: TGTGCCAGCAGTTTTTCCCTCGGGACATACGAGCAGTACTTC.

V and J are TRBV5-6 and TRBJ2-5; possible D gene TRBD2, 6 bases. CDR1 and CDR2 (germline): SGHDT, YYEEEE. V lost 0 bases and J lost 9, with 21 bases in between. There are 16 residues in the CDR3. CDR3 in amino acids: CASSLVRTRRGGSQYF. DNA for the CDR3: TGTGCCAGCAGCTTGGTGAGGACACGACGTGGGGGGTCCCAGTACTTC.

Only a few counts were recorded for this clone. The CDR3 sequence: CASSPGNNQPQHF. CDR3 bases: TGTGCCAGCTCACCCGGGAATAATCAGCCCCAGCATTTT. The chain carries TRBV18 and TRBJ1-5; no definite D call. V lost 3 bases and J lost 4, with 7 bases in between. The germline V gene encodes CDR1 KGHSH and CDR2 LQKENI. The CDR3 sequence is 13 residues long.